Listed here are 9 T cell receptor beta chains from one sample, sequenced in a study of regulatory T cells in long-lasting Graves disease. Described time point: newly diagnosed GD, antithyroid drugs for less than 3 months. RNA isolated from PBMCs was used to make the TCR library. In building TCR beta libraries, iRepertoire HTBI primers were used together with Arm-PCR of CDR3 regions. TCRdb re-analysed the multiplex PCR reads in MiXCR, keeping a single row per CDR3 protein. The sample holds more than 300,000 distinct CDR3 sequences, 16% seen once. Another study also made use of these data, one on T cells in Graves' hyperthyroidism and ophthalmopathy.

The material was peripheral blood mononuclear cells (PBMCs), obtained at new diagnosis, from a patient treated with antithyroid drugs. These receptors all stem from a woman aged 18-35 years with Graves disease.

This clonotype appeared many times. J is TRBJ1-1 and V is TRBV9; weak D call: TRBD1 (6 bases). This CDR3 spans 14 amino acids. From germline, CDR1 is SGDLS and CDR2 YYNGEE. V dropped 0 bases and J dropped 4 bases, with 10 bases sitting between them. CDR3 protein: CASSVDRDVTEAFF. CDR3 DNA: TGTGCCAGCAGCGTAGACAGGGATGTCACTGAAGCTTTCTTT.

As to this clonotype: Given a much more abundant clone one base away, this may be a read error. The V call is TRBV10-3, the J call TRBJ1-2; 9 bases line up with TRBD1. Germline V gives CDR1 ENHRY, CDR2 SYGVKD. The CDR3 length is 15 residues. Trimming at V came to 4 bases and at J to 4 bases, leaving 7 bases not matched to a gene. In nucleotides, the CDR3 is TGTGCCATCAGTGCTACCGGGACAGGGAGCTATGGCTACACCTTC. Residues: CAISATGTGSYGYTF.

The chain employs TRBV6-1 and TRBJ1-2; weak D call: TRBD1 (5 bases). V lost 2 bases and J 3 bases, leaving 22 bases between the germline ends. There are 18 residues in the CDR3. CDR1 is MNHNS and CDR2 is SASEGT in the germline V gene. CDR3 nucleotides: TGTGCCAGCAGTGAATATCTTTATAGGGCACAAGGGGACTATGGCTACACCTTC. It codes for CASSEYLYRAQGDYGYTF.

This clonotype was observed at least ten times. The chain joins TRBV12-3 or TRBV12-4 to TRBJ2-3; 10 bases align to TRBD1. The CDR3 runs to 15 residues. Trimming took 3 bases from V and 7 from J; bases not matched to a gene: 7. CDR3 in DNA: TGTGCCAGCAGTTTCCCGGGACAGGGGTTAAATACGCAGTATTTT. It encodes CASSFPGQGLNTQYF.

This clonotype was observed at least ten times. The chain recombines TRBV5-1 with TRBJ2-1; TRBD2 aligns across 8 bases. This CDR3 is built from 16 residues. V shed 1 base, J shed 10 bases, and the junction held 13 bases outside the gene matches. CDR1 and CDR2 (germline): SGHRS, YFSETQ. The CDR3 loop reads CASSLNSGNRRGEQFF. CDR3 DNA: TGCGCCAGCAGCTTGAATAGCGGGAACCGGAGAGGGGAGCAGTTCTTC.

This clonotype was seen many times. V is TRBV20-1 and J is TRBJ1-1; D might be TRBD1 (5 bases). The V gene's germline CDR1 is DFQATT and CDR2 SNEGSKA (reference sequence). The CDR3 sequence is 15 residues long. V shed 2 bases and J shed 5 bases, with 18 bases lying between them. The CDR3 nucleotides are TGCAGTGCTAGATGGGGGGGAACGTCGGGAACTGAAGCTTTCTTT. Protein sequence: CSARWGGTSGTEAFF.

Regarding this clonotype: A much larger clone lies a single base off, so this may be a read error. No conserved phenylalanine or tryptophan ends this CDR3, so it is likely a read error. The CDR3 spells CSASSGGARGEQYS. As DNA, the CDR3 is TGCAGTGCTAGCTCTGGAGGGGCCCGCGGGGAGCAGTACTCC. This rearrangement joins TRBV20-1 to TRBJ2-7; a possible D gene is TRBD2 (6 bases). This CDR3 contains 14 residues. Germline assignment: CDR1 DFQATT and CDR2 SNEGSKA (reference sequence). V lost 3 bases, J lost 7 bases, and 19 bases lay in between.

This clonotype was counted at least ten times. The rearrangement uses TRBV6-2 or TRBV6-3 and TRBJ2-1, with 8 bases lining up with TRBD2. Germline trimming cut 5 bases from V and 9 bases from J; bases unmatched to any gene: 18. The CDR3 is 17 amino acids. Germline V gene data show CDR1 as MNHEY and CDR2 as SVGEGT. Here the CDR3 DNA reads TGTGCCAGCAGTACGGTATTCGGACTAGCTCGAGCACTTGAGCAGTTCTTC. Translated: CASSTVFGLARALEQFF.

V is TRBV4-1 and J is TRBJ1-2; D is perhaps TRBD1 (6 bases). V was shortened by 0 bases and J by 2 bases, with 16 bases between the two germline ends. CDR1 and CDR2 from the germline V gene are MGHRA and YSYEKL. The CDR3 has 17 amino acids. CDR3 in amino acids: CASSQDQRGAQNYGYTF. The CDR3 DNA is TGCGCCAGCAGCCAAGATCAGCGGGGGGCTCAAAACTATGGCTACACCTTC.